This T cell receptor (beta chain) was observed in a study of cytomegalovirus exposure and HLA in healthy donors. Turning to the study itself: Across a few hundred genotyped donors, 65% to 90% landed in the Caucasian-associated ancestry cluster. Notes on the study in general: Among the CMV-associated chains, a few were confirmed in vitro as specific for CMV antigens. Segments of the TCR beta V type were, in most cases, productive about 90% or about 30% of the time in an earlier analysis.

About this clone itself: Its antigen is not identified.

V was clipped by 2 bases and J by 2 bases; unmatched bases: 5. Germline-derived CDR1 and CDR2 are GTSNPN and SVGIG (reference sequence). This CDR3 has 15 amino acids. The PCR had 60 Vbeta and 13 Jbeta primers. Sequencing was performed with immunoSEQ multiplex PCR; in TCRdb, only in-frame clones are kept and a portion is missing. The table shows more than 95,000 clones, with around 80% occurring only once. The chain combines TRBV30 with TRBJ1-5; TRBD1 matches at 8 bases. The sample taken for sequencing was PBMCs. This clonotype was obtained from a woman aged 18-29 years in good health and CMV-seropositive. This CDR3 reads CAWSRQGRGNQPQHF. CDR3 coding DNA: TGTGCCTGGAGTCGACAGGGGAGAGGCAATCAGCCCCAGCATTTT.